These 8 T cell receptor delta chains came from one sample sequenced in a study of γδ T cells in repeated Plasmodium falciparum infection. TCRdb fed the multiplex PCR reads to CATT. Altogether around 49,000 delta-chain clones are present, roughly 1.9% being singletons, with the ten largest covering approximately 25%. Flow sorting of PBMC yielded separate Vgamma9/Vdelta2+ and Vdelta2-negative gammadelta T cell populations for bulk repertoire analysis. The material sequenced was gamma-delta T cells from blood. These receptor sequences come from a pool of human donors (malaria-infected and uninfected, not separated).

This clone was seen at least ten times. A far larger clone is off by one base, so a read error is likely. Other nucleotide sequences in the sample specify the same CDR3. The CDR3 DNA sequence: TGTGCTCTCGGGAGGTTTCTCTTAGGGCTGGGGATGCCCCATCAGCATATCGGACTCATCTTT. As protein: CALGRFLLGLGMPHQHIGLIF. The chain joins TRDV1 to TRDJ1, with D possibly being TRDD3 (6 bases). Here the J gene was assigned by germline matching of the DNA, as TCRdb has none. V was cut by 9 bases and J by 10 bases, with 45 bases left in between. Per the germline V gene, CDR1 is TSWWSYY and CDR2 is QGS. This CDR3 has 21 residues.

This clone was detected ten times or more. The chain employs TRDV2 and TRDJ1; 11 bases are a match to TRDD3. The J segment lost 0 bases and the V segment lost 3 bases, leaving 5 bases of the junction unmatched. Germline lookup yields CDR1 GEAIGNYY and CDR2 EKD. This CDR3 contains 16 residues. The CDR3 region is CACDGLGDTYTDKLIF. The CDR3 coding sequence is TGTGCCTGTGACGGTCTGGGGGATACTTACACCGATAAACTCATCTTT.

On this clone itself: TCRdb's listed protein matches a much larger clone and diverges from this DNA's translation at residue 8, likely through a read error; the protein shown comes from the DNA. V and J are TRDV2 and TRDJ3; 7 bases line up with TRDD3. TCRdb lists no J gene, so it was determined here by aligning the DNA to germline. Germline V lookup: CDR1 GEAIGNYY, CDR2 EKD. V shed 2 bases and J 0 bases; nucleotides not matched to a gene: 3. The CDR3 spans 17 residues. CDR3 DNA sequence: TGTGCCTGTGACAAAACTGGGGACTCCTGGGACACCCGACAGATGTTTTTC. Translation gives CACDKTGDSWDTRQMFF.

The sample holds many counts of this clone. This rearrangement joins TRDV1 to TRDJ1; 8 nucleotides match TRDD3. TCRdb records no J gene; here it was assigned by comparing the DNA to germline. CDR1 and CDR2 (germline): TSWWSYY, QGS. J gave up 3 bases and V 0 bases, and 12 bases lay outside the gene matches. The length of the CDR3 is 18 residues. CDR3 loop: CALGELTGYAWGADKLIF. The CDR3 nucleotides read TGTGCTCTTGGGGAACTAACGGGATACGCCTGGGGAGCCGATAAACTCATCTTT.

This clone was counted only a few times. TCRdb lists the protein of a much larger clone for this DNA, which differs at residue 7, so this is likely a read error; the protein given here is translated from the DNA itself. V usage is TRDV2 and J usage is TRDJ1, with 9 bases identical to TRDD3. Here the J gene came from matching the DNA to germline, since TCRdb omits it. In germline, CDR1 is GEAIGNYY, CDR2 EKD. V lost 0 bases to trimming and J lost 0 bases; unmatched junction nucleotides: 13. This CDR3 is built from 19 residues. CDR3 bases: TGTGCCTGTGACACCGGTGACCTCTACTGGGGGACCGACACCGATAAACTCATCTTT. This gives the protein CACDTGDLYWGTDTDKLIF.

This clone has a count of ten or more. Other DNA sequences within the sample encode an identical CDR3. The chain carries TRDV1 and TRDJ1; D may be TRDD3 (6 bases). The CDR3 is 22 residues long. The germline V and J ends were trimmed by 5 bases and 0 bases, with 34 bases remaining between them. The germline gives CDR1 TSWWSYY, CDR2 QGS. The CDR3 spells CALGLRLHLTAWGQKYTDKLIF. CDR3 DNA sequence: TGTGCTCTTGGGCTGCGCCTCCATCTTACCGCCTGGGGACAAAAGTACACCGATAAACTCATCTTT.

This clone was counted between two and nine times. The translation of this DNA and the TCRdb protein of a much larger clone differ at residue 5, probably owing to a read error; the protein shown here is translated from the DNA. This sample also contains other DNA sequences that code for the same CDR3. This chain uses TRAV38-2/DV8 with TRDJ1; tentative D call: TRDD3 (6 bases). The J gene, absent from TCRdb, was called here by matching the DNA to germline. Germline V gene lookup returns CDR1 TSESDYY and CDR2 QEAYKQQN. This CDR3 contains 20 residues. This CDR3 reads CAYRGGTAFRVGDRRDKLIF. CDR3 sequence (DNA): TGCGCTTATAGGGGCGGCACTGCTTTCCGAGTCGGGGATCGCAGGGATAAACTCATCTTT.

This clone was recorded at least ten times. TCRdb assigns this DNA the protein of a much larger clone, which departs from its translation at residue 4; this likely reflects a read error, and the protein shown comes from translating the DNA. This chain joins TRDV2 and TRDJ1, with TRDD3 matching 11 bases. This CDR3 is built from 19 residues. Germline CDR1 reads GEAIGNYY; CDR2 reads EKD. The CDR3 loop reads CACVTVSGGYSGYTDKLIF. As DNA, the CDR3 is TGTGCCTGTGTCACCGTTTCTGGGGGATACTCCGGGTACACCGATAAACTCATCTTT.